This T cell receptor beta chain was identified during a study of T cell repertoires in cytomegalovirus infection. Study as a whole: As its CMV epitopes, the study selected recently identified HLA-C-restricted and well-studied HLA-B-restricted targets. Both a matching HLA type and CMV infection were indicated by public TCR beta signatures.

This clonotype was found a few times. Antigen unknown. TCRdb reprocessed the reads via MiXCR and lists one record per CDR3 protein. The data show approximately 310,000 distinct CDR3 sequences, about 25% seen once. Germline V CDR1 and CDR2: SGHTA, FQGTGA. The CDR3 is 16 amino acids. Deletions cut 0 bases from V and 2 bases from J, with 11 bases between. Study-level points and caveats: CMV carriers having the relevant HLA were flagged by cumulative public TCR beta family frequency. Within the response measured ex vivo, HLA-C-restricted CMV-specific TCR beta clonotypes were dominant.

The receptor comes from a human donor in good health (CMV status not recorded). Some clones in this sample may be carry-over from other donors' samples. The rearrangement uses TRBV7-3 and TRBJ2-1; D is tentatively TRBD1 or TRBD2 (5 bases each). Material: cultured PBMCs, obtained from culture after CMV antigen stimulation. Here the CDR3 reads CASSLTVRGPYNEQFF. In nucleotides, the CDR3 is TGTGCCAGCAGCTTAACGGTACGGGGACCCTACAATGAGCAGTTCTTC.